This section outlines one T cell receptor beta chain sequence together with its context. This sample is part of a study of blood T cell repertoires in COVID-19. The overall study: Material from acute and convalescent COVID-19 was sourced from the United States, Italy and Spain. Nucleic acid was either cDNA or gDNA, and it came from T cells, B-cell-depleted T cells, or PBMCs.

In the original analysis: Amplified reference gene primers provided the basis for estimating nucleated cell counts. The assay was immunoSEQ multiplex PCR, and TCRdb's table has in-frame clones only and misses some. V and J calls and clone size are those listed in that table; D and trimming were worked out from the DNA. The sample consists of some 160,000 clones, 80% to 90% of them appearing once. Germline trimming cut 4 bases from V and 6 bases from J; bases unmatched to any gene: 7. This CDR3 region has 14 residues. The germline V gene has CDR1 SGHRS and CDR2 YFSETQ. V is TRBV5-1 and J is TRBJ1-2, with 9 bases matching TRBD1. Sequenced input: peripheral blood. The sequence was collected from a woman in her fifties or sixties with active COVID-19. CDR3 protein: CASSSTGGANGYTF. In nucleotides, the CDR3 is TGCGCCAGCAGCAGCACAGGGGGCGCGAATGGCTACACCTTC. Full variable domain (outside the CDR3, taken from reference TRBV5-1 and TRBJ1-2): KAGVTQTPRYLIKTRGQQVTLSCSPISGHRSVSWYQQTPGQGLQFLFEYFSETQRNKGNFPGRFSGRQFSNSRSEMNVSTLELGDSALYLCASSSTGGANGYTFGSGTRLTVV.